One and the same sample provided the 8 T cell receptor beta chains below, sequenced in a study of TIL therapy for anti-PD-1-resistant metastatic lung cancer. Time point described: pre-treatment sample, taken before nivolumab and TIL therapy. Tumor tissue came from excised metastases, mostly pleural nodules or supraclavicular lymph nodes. The immunoSEQ assay was v3. Sequencing used immunoSEQ multiplex PCR; TCRdb keeps in-frame clones, though not all of them. The data hold some 90,000 clones, with about three fifths observed a single time. This specimen consisted of tumor tissue, obtained at baseline. The receptors stem from a person aged 25 to 85 with non-small cell lung cancer.

This clone was seen a handful of times. V and J are TRBV29-1 and TRBJ2-1; TRBD1 agrees at 7 bases. The CDR3 contains 14 residues. CDR1 SQVTM and CDR2 ANQGSEA come from the germline V gene. J lost 4 bases, V lost 4 bases, and 7 bases had no gene match. The CDR3 DNA follows: TGCAGCGTTGGGGGACAGACTCTATACAATGAGCAGTTCTTC. Its translation: CSVGGQTLYNEQFF.

As DNA, the CDR3 is TGTGCCAGCAGTTCGAGTCCGGACAGGGGGTATTATAACTACGAGCAGTACTTC. As protein: CASSSSPDRGYYNYEQYF. The chain uses TRBV6-2 or TRBV6-3 and TRBJ2-7; 10 bases agree with TRBD1. V was clipped by 4 bases and J by 3 bases; unmatched bases: 15. CDR3 length: 18 residues. Per germline, CDR1 MNHEY and CDR2 SVGEGT.

The V gene is TRBV14, the J gene TRBJ2-1; a weak D match, TRBD1 (6 bases). V gave up 4 bases and J gave up 2 bases, with 18 bases separating them. CDR1 and CDR2 (germline): SGHDN, FVKESK. This CDR3 has 17 residues. The CDR3 loop reads CASSLAGRGGTYNEQFF. The CDR3 DNA follows: TGTGCCAGCAGCCTAGCAGGTCGAGGGGGTACCTACAATGAGCAGTTCTTC.

The chain is built from TRBV2 and TRBJ1-3, with D possibly TRBD1 on 6 matching bases. Trimming shortened V by 6 bases and J by 0 bases, and 21 bases separated the two germline ends. The CDR3 runs 18 residues. Looked up from germline, CDR1 is SNHLY and CDR2 is FYNNEI. The CDR3 coding sequence is TGTGCCAGCAGCCCGACAGGCCTAGGTCTCGACTCTGGAAACACCATATATTTT. This encodes CASSPTGLGLDSGNTIYF.

The CDR3 spells CAWSVLDRGVNQPQHF. CDR3 DNA sequence: TGTGCCTGGAGTGTCCTGGACAGGGGGGTAAATCAGCCCCAGCATTTT. The chain uses TRBV30 and TRBJ1-5; 10 nucleotides agree with TRBD1. This CDR3 spans 16 amino acids. Per germline, CDR1 GTSNPN and CDR2 SVGIG (reference sequence). The junction had 6 bases not matched to a gene; V was cut back by 0 bases and J by 4 bases. The full variable domain, in which reference TRBV30 and TRBJ1-5 provide the parts outside the CDR3, is SQTIHQWPATLVQPVGSPLSLECTVEGTSNPNLYWYRQAAGRGLQLLFYSVGIGQISSEVPQNLSASRPQDRQFILSSKKLLLSDSGFYLCAWSVLDRGVNQPQHFGDGTRLSIL.

This clone occurred a few times. This chain joins TRBV9 and TRBJ2-1; D uncertain. Between the trimmed V and J ends, which lost 0 bases and 7 bases, there was a span of 5 bases. Germline CDR1 reads SGDLS; CDR2 reads YYNGEE. CDR3 length equals 12 residues. The CDR3 region is CASSVVSNEQFF. For the CDR3, the DNA is TGTGCCAGCAGCGTAGTGTCGAATGAGCAGTTCTTC.

This chain uses TRBV6-2 or TRBV6-3 with TRBJ2-7; D not certain. This CDR3 is 15 amino acids long. The germline CDR1 and CDR2 sequences are MNHEY and SVGEGT. The V and J ends lost 0 bases and 0 bases respectively, with 9 bases between them. CDR3 region: CASSYSGESSYEQYF. The CDR3 DNA reads TGTGCCAGCAGTTACTCGGGTGAGAGCTCCTACGAGCAGTACTTC.

The table lists this clone with a count of one. This rearrangement joins TRBV5-1 to TRBJ2-2, with D unresolved. CDR1 and CDR2 (germline): SGHRS, YFSETQ. The V gene lost 6 bases and the J gene lost 0 bases, with 15 bases spanning the gap. This CDR3 contains 16 residues. CDR3 sequence: CASIRGELSNTGELFF. In DNA, the CDR3 is TGCGCCAGCATACGTGGGGAACTATCGAACACCGGGGAGCTGTTTTTT.